The 9 T cell receptor beta chains below were found in one sample sequenced in a study of post-analysis software for immune sequencing data. The study, taken as a whole, reports: Patients used four to six TRBV segments, including TRBV5-6, TRBV5-1 and TRBV20-1, more often than controls.

Every TCR beta cDNA library bore unique molecular identifiers. TCRdb itself ran the PCR reads through MiXCR, one entry per CDR3 protein. The data hold about 620,000 distinct CDR3 sequences, with around 47% observed a single time. These receptors have no identified antigens. The sequenced sample consisted of blood. These receptor sequences come from a girl between 5 and 17 years old with multiple sclerosis.

The chain couples TRBV6-5 to TRBJ1-2, with D unclear. The CDR3 length is 12 residues. Between the trimmed V and J ends, which lost 6 bases and 4 bases, there was a span of 9 bases. The germline V gene has CDR1 MNHEY and CDR2 SVGAGI. CDR3 DNA: TGTGCCAGCAGGGGCAGCATCTATGGCTACACCTTC. It encodes CASRGSIYGYTF.

V usage is TRBV18 and J usage is TRBJ2-7, with D hard to call. Germline CDR1 is KGHSH and CDR2 is LQKENI. Trimming left V 5 bases short and J 3 bases short, with 8 bases between. The CDR3 loop spans 12 amino acids. CDR3 loop: CASSWADYEQYF. CDR3 sequence (DNA): TGTGCCAGCTCATGGGCGGACTACGAGCAGTACTTC.

The V and J genes are TRBV20-1 and TRBJ1-2; D is uncertain. V shed 6 bases and J shed 1 base, with 18 bases lying between them. The germline gives CDR1 DFQATT, CDR2 SNEGSKA (reference sequence). CDR3 length equals 15 residues. The CDR3 is CSASRTAGHNYGYTF. CDR3 in DNA: TGCAGTGCCAGTAGGACGGCTGGTCATAACTATGGCTACACCTTC.

This chain uses TRBV5-1 with TRBJ1-2; maybe TRBD1 (5 bases). Per the germline V gene, CDR1 is SGHRS and CDR2 is YFSETQ. Trimming cost V 0 bases and J 4 bases, with 13 bases left between them. The CDR3 runs to 15 residues. The CDR3 protein is CASSLEAGRGYGYTF. The CDR3 DNA reads as TGCGCCAGCAGCTTGGAGGCAGGGAGAGGCTATGGCTACACCTTC.

This chain links TRBV5-1 with TRBJ2-1; D not resolved. The length of the CDR3 is 12 residues. Germline V CDR1 and CDR2: SGHRS, YFSETQ. The V end lost 6 bases, the J end lost 5 bases, and 9 bases lay between the germline ends. The CDR3 DNA reads TGCGCCAGCATCAGTAGAGACAATGAGCAGTTCTTC. Protein: CASISRDNEQFF.

V is TRBV12-3 or TRBV12-4 and J is TRBJ2-1; 12 positions match TRBD2. The CDR3 length is 15 residues. V shed 6 bases, J shed 7 bases, and the junction held 7 bases outside the gene matches. The CDR3 loop reads CASSPSGRAWNEQFF. The CDR3 nucleotides are TGTGCCAGCAGCCCTAGCGGGAGGGCCTGGAATGAGCAGTTCTTC.

The V call is TRBV5-1, the J call TRBJ2-3; 9 nucleotides agree with TRBD1. Germline V gives CDR1 SGHRS, CDR2 YFSETQ. There are 17 residues in the CDR3. V lost 4 bases and J lost 4; bases outside the gene matches: 13. The CDR3 loop is CASSRNRGPGGADTQYF. In DNA form, the CDR3 reads TGCGCCAGCAGCCGTAACAGGGGGCCCGGTGGAGCAGATACGCAGTATTTT.

The chain joins TRBV6-1 to TRBJ2-3; 10 nucleotides match TRBD2. Germline assignment: CDR1 MNHNS and CDR2 SASEGT. This CDR3 is 16 amino acids long. V shed 8 bases, J shed 6 bases, and the junction held 14 bases outside the gene matches. The CDR3 DNA reads TGTGCCAGCTCCCGGTGGGCTAGCGGGAGACGCGATACGCAGTATTTT. The encoded protein is CASSRWASGRRDTQYF.

The rearrangement links TRBV7-9 to TRBJ2-5; no firm D call. The CDR3 loop spans 14 amino acids. Trimming pared 5 bases from V and 5 bases from J, leaving 15 bases between. CDR1 SEHNR and CDR2 FQNEAQ come from the germline V gene (reference sequence). The CDR3 loop is CASSIVNPRETQYF. In DNA form, the CDR3 reads TGTGCCAGCAGCATCGTTAACCCCAGGGAGACCCAGTACTTC.